Listed here are 29 T cell receptor beta chains from one sample, sequenced in a study of cytomegalovirus exposure and HLA in healthy donors. The PCR had 60 Vbeta and 13 Jbeta primers. Profiled with immunoSEQ multiplex PCR; TCRdb holds only in-frame clones, not every one. The repertoire has 100,000 or so clones, more than 75% of them found once; the top ten carry around 2%. The specimen sequenced was PBMCs. The receptors were gathered from a man aged 18 to 30 in good health and CMV-seronegative.

The CDR3 nucleotides are TGTGCCAGCAGCCCTAATACGGGGATCAACTATGGCTACACCTTC. Residues: CASSPNTGINYGYTF. The rearrangement links TRBV9 to TRBJ1-2; D remains unclear. Germline values: CDR1 SGDLS, CDR2 YYNGEE. V was clipped by 4 bases and J by 2 bases, with 15 bases between them. This CDR3 has 15 amino acids.

The chain recombines TRBV9 with TRBJ1-1; unclear D gene. Germline CDR1 is SGDLS and CDR2 is YYNGEE. The CDR3 loop spans 12 amino acids. The V gene lost 3 bases and the J gene lost 5 bases, with 8 bases spanning the gap. Here the CDR3 DNA reads TGTGCCAGCAGCGCCCCGGGTACTGAAGCTTTCTTT. This translates into CASSAPGTEAFF.

CDR3 loop: CAWSPPTDFYEQYF. The CDR3 DNA sequence: TGTGCCTGGAGTCCACCGACAGACTTCTACGAGCAGTACTTC. This chain connects TRBV30 to TRBJ2-7, with D possibly being TRBD1 (5 bases). Germline loops: CDR1 GTSNPN, CDR2 SVGIG (reference sequence). The CDR3 is 14 residues long. Deletions cut 2 bases from V and 3 bases from J, with 14 bases between.

The V and J genes are TRBV2 and TRBJ1-1, with D possibly matching TRBD1 (5 bases). With 5 bases removed from V and 0 bases from J, the gap between germline ends came to 13 bases. Germline loops: CDR1 SNHLY, CDR2 FYNNEI. The CDR3 totals 15 residues. DNA of the CDR3: TGTGCCAGCAGTACAGGAGGGAGTATGAACACTGAAGCTTTCTTT. It codes for CASSTGGSMNTEAFF.

The DNA for the CDR3 is TGTGCCAGCAGTGGGACACCCAATGAAAAACTGTTTTTT. Its translation is CASSGTPNEKLFF. The genes are TRBV25-1 and TRBJ1-4, with D maybe TRBD1 (5 bases). V shed 4 bases and J shed 5 bases, with 8 bases lying between them. This CDR3 comprises 13 residues. Germline CDR1 and CDR2: MGHDK and SYGVNS.

As DNA, the CDR3 is TGTGCCAGCTCACCTCGTGGGGGCGAGGCAACTAATGAAAAACTGTTTTTT. Translating gives CASSPRGGEATNEKLFF. This chain joins TRBV18 and TRBJ1-4; D is perhaps TRBD1 (6 bases). V was clipped by 3 bases and J by 0 bases, with 14 bases between them. Germline assignment: CDR1 KGHSH and CDR2 LQKENI. CDR3 length: 17 residues.

V and J are TRBV9 and TRBJ2-7, with D possibly being TRBD2 (7 bases). The CDR3 runs 15 residues. Germline values: CDR1 SGDLS, CDR2 YYNGEE. The V end was cut by 4 bases, the J end by 3 bases, with 17 bases between. The DNA for the CDR3 is TGTGCCAGCAGCCTAGGGGGAGGGGAGAACTACGAGCAGTACTTC. Translation: CASSLGGGENYEQYF.

Details on this clone: A read error may produce the germline difference seen at one junction end. The rearrangement links TRBV7-9 to TRBJ1-5; no reliable D call. Germline CDR1 is SEHNR and CDR2 is FQNEAQ (reference sequence). The CDR3 sequence is 17 residues long. The CDR3 sequence: CASSFGPSLGSNQPQHF. Written as DNA, the CDR3 is TGTGCCAGCAGCTTTGGGCCCTCTCTCGGGAGCAATCAGCCCCAACATTTT.

CDR3 protein: CASSLRQQGESPLHF. The CDR3 region has the DNA TGTGCCAGCAGCCTCCGCCAACAGGGGGAATCACCCCTCCACTTT. The chain has TRBV13 and TRBJ1-6; 8 bases line up with TRBD1. CDR3 size: 15 residues. V trimming: 5 bases; J trimming: 10 bases; junction bases outside the gene matches: 10. CDR1 is PRHDT, CDR2 FYEKMQ, per germline (reference sequence).

The chain combines TRBV20-1 with TRBJ2-7, with D tentatively TRBD2 (5 bases). Germline V gene sequence: CDR1 DFQATT, CDR2 SNEGSKA (reference sequence). Between the trimmed V and J ends, which lost 4 bases and 6 bases, there was a span of 10 bases. The CDR3 spans 11 residues. In DNA, the CDR3 is TGCAGTGCTACGGACGAGGGCGAGCAGTACTTC. This gives the protein CSATDEGEQYF.

The chain couples TRBV4-1 to TRBJ1-4; TRBD1 aligns across 9 bases. This CDR3 has 15 residues. CDR1 is MGHRA, CDR2 YSYEKL, per germline. With 0 bases clipped from V and 8 bases from J, the junction kept 4 bases outside the gene matches. The DNA of the CDR3 is TGCGCCAGCAGCCAAGAACAGGGGGCAGGGGAAAAACTGTTTTTT. Translating it yields CASSQEQGAGEKLFF.

The chain employs TRBV5-1 and TRBJ2-5; tentative D call: TRBD1 (6 bases). The last part of the DNA fits TRBJ2-7 better; the J call may be wrong. CDR1 is SGHRS and CDR2 is YFSETQ in the germline V gene. This CDR3 region has 15 residues. CDR3 DNA sequence: TGCGCCAGCAGCTTGGCCTGGGGACAAACCTACGAGCAGTACTTC. It yields the protein CASSLAWGQTYEQYF.

This clone was counted a single time. V usage is TRBV4-2 and J usage is TRBJ2-5, with 13 bases aligning to TRBD2. The J call is doubtful: the DNA matches TRBJ2-7 better. The CDR3 is 18 amino acids. Germline V CDR1 and CDR2: LGHNA, YNFKEQ. The CDR3 sequence: CASSHSTSGGPNSYEQYF. The CDR3 DNA sequence: TGTGCCAGCAGCCACTCGACTAGCGGGGGGCCTAACTCCTACGAGCAGTACTTC.

The chain links TRBV15 to TRBJ2-7; a possible D gene is TRBD1 (5 bases). V was trimmed by 3 bases and J by 5 bases, leaving 11 bases between them. The CDR3 is 13 residues long. Per the germline V gene, CDR1 is LNHNV and CDR2 is YYDKDF (reference sequence). CDR3 residues: CATSSRVMHEQYF. In DNA form, the CDR3 reads TGTGCCACCAGCAGCAGGGTCATGCACGAGCAGTACTTC.

V is TRBV6-1 and J is TRBJ1-6; D may be TRBD1 (5 bases). Germline V gene sequence: CDR1 MNHNS, CDR2 SASEGT. Trimming shortened V by 5 bases and J by 7 bases, and 12 bases separated the two germline ends. The CDR3 contains 14 residues. CDR3 in amino acids: CASSSGQENSPLHF. CDR3 nucleotide sequence: TGTGCCAGCAGTTCAGGGCAGGAAAATTCACCCCTCCACTTT.

The chain carries TRBV21-1 and TRBJ1-5. TRBV21-1 is a documented pseudogene. The CDR3 spans 16 residues. CDR3 sequence reads: CASPPTRGFPQCPQHF. CDR3 sequence (DNA): TGTGCCAGCCCCCCAACCCGCGGGTTCCCTCAATGCCCCCAGCATTTT.

This clone was seen just once. The rearrangement joins TRBV11-2 to TRBJ1-1; D might be TRBD1 (5 bases). V lost 2 bases and J lost 1, with 8 bases in between. This CDR3 contains 14 residues. Germline values: CDR1 SGHAT, CDR2 FQNNGV. The CDR3 region has the DNA TGTGCCAGCAGCTTAAACGGGGGGAACACTGAAGCTTTCTTT. Translated: CASSLNGGNTEAFF.

The genes are TRBV6-4 and TRBJ1-5, with 8 bases aligning to TRBD1. Germline CDR1 is MRHNA and CDR2 is SNTAGT. This CDR3 is 15 amino acids long. V trimming: 6 bases; J trimming: 2 bases; junction bases outside the gene matches: 6. CDR3 protein: CASSLTGDRNQPQHF. As DNA, the CDR3 is TGTGCCAGCAGCCTGACAGGGGATCGCAATCAGCCCCAGCATTTT.

This clone was counted only a few times. V is TRBV18 and J is TRBJ2-7; D may be TRBD1 (6 bases). V shed 6 bases and J shed 11 bases, with 17 bases lying between them. Per the germline V gene, CDR1 is KGHSH and CDR2 is LQKENI. CDR3 length equals 12 residues. The CDR3 region has the DNA TGTGCCAGCTCGGCGATGGACAGTCAGAAGTACTTC. Encoded protein: CASSAMDSQKYF.

This clone was observed a handful of times. The J gene is TRBJ1-1, the V gene TRBV11-2, with 9 bases fitting TRBD1. CDR1 and CDR2 from the germline V gene are SGHAT and FQNNGV. V lost 5 bases, J lost 5 bases, and 6 bases stayed unmatched. CDR3 length equals 14 residues. CDR3 sequence (DNA): TGTGCCAGCAGCATCGGGACAGGGTGGACTGAAGCTTTCTTT. As protein: CASSIGTGWTEAFF.

The chain employs TRBV28 and TRBJ2-7, with D possibly being TRBD1 (6 bases). The CDR3 contains 16 residues. Germline V lookup: CDR1 MDHEN, CDR2 SYDVKM. Trimming removed 4 bases from V and 5 bases from J, with 21 bases in between. CDR3 amino acids: CASSSRSGALRNEQYF. CDR3 nucleotides: TGTGCCAGCAGTTCCCGCTCAGGGGCCTTGAGGAACGAGCAGTACTTC.

This sequence joins TRBV5-5 and TRBJ2-7; a possible D gene is TRBD1 (6 bases). The CDR3 length is 14 residues. Germline loops: CDR1 SGHKS, CDR2 YYEKEE (reference sequence). The ends were cut back, 3 bases at V and 2 bases at J, with 12 bases in the middle. The CDR3 DNA follows: TGTGCCAGCAGCTGGCAAGGGGGTCCCTACGAGCAGTACTTC. As protein: CASSWQGGPYEQYF.

This clone was observed a handful of times. The V call is TRBV29-1, the J call TRBJ2-1; maybe TRBD2 (5 bases). Germline values: CDR1 SQVTM, CDR2 ANQGSEA. Trimming pared 7 bases from V and 6 bases from J, leaving 16 bases between. This CDR3 spans 13 amino acids. The CDR3 here is CSGGQSEFNEQFF. CDR3 in DNA: TGCAGCGGAGGGCAGAGTGAATTCAATGAGCAGTTCTTC.

This chain uses TRBV7-6 with TRBJ2-1; 9 bases line up with TRBD1. CDR1 and CDR2 from the germline V gene are SGHVS and FNYEAQ. J was trimmed by 0 bases and V by 4 bases; bases with no gene match: 4. The CDR3 runs 16 residues. The CDR3 is CASSSGQGSSYNEQFF. The CDR3 DNA reads as TGTGCCAGCAGCTCCGGACAGGGGAGCTCCTACAATGAGCAGTTCTTC. The full variable domain, completed using reference TRBV7-6 and TRBJ2-1, is GAGVSQSPRYKVTKRGQDVALRCDPISGHVSLYWYRQALGQGPEFLTYFNYEAQQDKSGLPNDRFSAERPEGSISTLTIQRTEQRDSAMYRCASSSGQGSSYNEQFFGPGTRLTVL.

V gene TRBV19 combines with J gene TRBJ1-4; 8 bases line up with TRBD1. The CDR3 covers 16 residues. With 4 bases clipped from V and 4 bases from J, the junction kept 8 bases outside the gene matches. Germline V CDR1 and CDR2: LNHDA, SQIVND (reference sequence). The CDR3: CASSTSLQGDNEKLFF. The DNA for the CDR3 is TGTGCCAGTAGTACTTCTTTACAGGGGGATAATGAAAAACTGTTTTTT.

The chain has TRBV2 and TRBJ2-7, with D possibly being TRBD2 (6 bases). V shed 6 bases and J shed 1 base, with 16 bases lying between them. Germline loops: CDR1 SNHLY, CDR2 FYNNEI. The CDR3 has 15 amino acids. Here the CDR3 DNA reads TGTGCCAGCAGGCGAGGCGGGACTGTTTCCTACGAGCAGTACTTC. Its translation: CASRRGGTVSYEQYF.

Only a few counts were recorded for this clone. J is TRBJ1-3 and V is TRBV6-1; D may be TRBD1 (5 bases). The V end lost 6 bases, the J end lost 2 bases, and 11 bases lay between the germline ends. The CDR3 runs to 14 residues. CDR1 and CDR2 (germline): MNHNS, SASEGT. CDR3 in DNA: TGTGCCAGCAGCCCCGGAGGGGCTGGAAACACCATATATTTT. The encoded protein is CASSPGGAGNTIYF.

This clone was picked up a small number of times. The chain links TRBV19 to TRBJ1-1, with D unresolved. The CDR3 runs to 9 residues. The germline CDR1 and CDR2 sequences are LNHDA and SQIVND (reference sequence). Trimming shortened V by 5 bases and J by 11 bases, and 6 bases separated the two germline ends. CDR3 DNA: TGTGCCAGTAGTCCCGGGGCTTTCTTT. Encoded protein: CASSPGAFF.

The chain uses TRBV6-5 and TRBJ2-3; D perhaps matches TRBD2 (6 bases). The CDR3 covers 14 residues. The V gene's germline CDR1 is MNHEY and CDR2 SVGAGI. Trimming pared 0 bases from V and 4 bases from J, leaving 8 bases between. CDR3 in DNA: TGTGCCAGCAGTTACTCCCGCGGGGCAGATACGCAGTATTTT. Amino acid sequence: CASSYSRGADTQYF.